These 30 T cell receptor beta chains were sequenced from one sample in a study of blood T cell repertoires in COVID-19. The repertoire was sequenced with immunoSEQ multiplex PCR; TCRdb's copy has only in-frame clones and lacks some. Of 140,000 to 150,000 clones in the sample, roughly three quarters were seen once. The sequencing sample was made of PBMCs or T cells enriched from blood (not recorded which). These receptors were collected from a woman between 50 and 59 years old who had recovered from COVID-19.

The chain links TRBV20-1 to TRBJ1-5; D remains unclear. Deletions cut 5 bases from V and 8 bases from J, with 13 bases between. There are 12 residues in the CDR3. Germline CDR1 and CDR2: DFQATT and SNEGSKA (reference sequence). The DNA for the CDR3 is TGCAGTGCTCGTGACGGTAATAAGCCCCAGCATTTT. Amino acid sequence: CSARDGNKPQHF.

This clone was recorded a few times. The V call is TRBV7-9, the J call TRBJ2-7; D is perhaps TRBD2 (5 bases). CDR3 length: 13 residues. The germline V gene has CDR1 SEHNR and CDR2 FQNEAQ (reference sequence). The V end lost 5 bases, the J end lost 4 bases, and 12 bases lay between the germline ends. In nucleotides, the CDR3 is TGTGCCAGCAGCCCTCGGGGTCCGTACGAGCAGTACTTC. As protein: CASSPRGPYEQYF.

This rearrangement joins TRBV7-3 to TRBJ2-3; 8 positions match TRBD1. Germline V lookup: CDR1 SGHTA, CDR2 FQGTGA. The trim removed 1 base at V and 4 bases at J, leaving 7 bases unmatched. The CDR3 consists of 16 residues. CDR3 amino acids: CASSLMQGAGSDTQYF. In DNA form, the CDR3 reads TGTGCCAGCAGCTTAATGCAGGGGGCGGGCTCAGATACGCAGTATTTT.

The V gene is TRBV4-2, the J gene TRBJ2-2; 12 nucleotides line up with TRBD2. The V gene's germline CDR1 is LGHNA and CDR2 YNFKEQ. This CDR3 has 15 residues. The J segment lost 8 bases and the V segment lost 3 bases, leaving 4 bases of the junction unmatched. CDR3 in amino acids: CASSQASGGGGELFF. For the CDR3, the DNA is TGTGCCAGCAGCCAGGCTAGCGGGGGGGGTGGGGAGCTGTTTTTT.

V gene TRBV5-4 combines with J gene TRBJ2-1, with TRBD2 matching over 10 bases. The CDR3 has 14 residues. Germline CDR1 reads SGHNT; CDR2 reads YYREEE (reference sequence). With V trimmed by 4 bases and J by 6 bases, 4 bases remained unmatched. This chain's CDR3 is CASSLGLAANEQFF. CDR3 coding DNA: TGTGCCAGCAGCCTCGGACTAGCGGCCAATGAGCAGTTCTTC.

This chain joins TRBV15 and TRBJ1-6; no firm D call. The CDR3 extends over 13 amino acids. Germline CDR1 LNHNV, CDR2 YYDKDF (reference sequence). Between the trimmed V and J ends, which lost 0 bases and 14 bases, there was a span of 11 bases. CDR3 DNA sequence: TGTGCCACCAGCAGAGATTCCTTCGGGGCCCTCCACTTT. Protein sequence: CATSRDSFGALHF.

The chain combines TRBV10-3 with TRBJ1-5; D may be TRBD1 (6 bases). The ends were cut back, 4 bases at V and 7 bases at J, with 17 bases in the middle. The germline V gene encodes CDR1 ENHRY and CDR2 SYGVKD. The CDR3 length is 15 residues. The CDR3 protein is CAISGFGGAEQPQHF. The CDR3 DNA is TGTGCCATCAGTGGATTCGGGGGGGCAGAGCAGCCCCAGCATTTT.

This clone was counted a few times. This chain joins TRBV5-6 and TRBJ2-7; D is possibly TRBD1 (5 bases). The CDR3 length is 15 residues. Germline V gene lookup returns CDR1 SGHDT and CDR2 YYEEEE. Trimming left V 3 bases short and J 5 bases short, with 18 bases between. The CDR3 protein is CASSSLQGPGDEQYV. CDR3 nucleotides: TGTGCCAGCAGCTCGCTCCAGGGTCCCGGAGACGAGCAGTACGTC.

This clone appeared a single time. The V gene is TRBV27, the J gene TRBJ1-6, with D uncertain. The CDR3 is 16 amino acids. Germline-derived CDR1 and CDR2 are MNHEY and SMNVEV (reference sequence). V lost 3 bases, J lost 1 base, and 10 bases lay in between. The DNA for the CDR3 is TGTGCCAGCAGTTTGGCGGGAAAATCCTATAATTCACCCCTCCACTTT. Its translation: CASSLAGKSYNSPLHF.

The chain combines TRBV4-1 with TRBJ1-6, with 8 bases identical to TRBD1. V lost 4 bases and J lost 9; bases outside the gene matches: 17. The CDR3 totals 18 residues. Looked up from germline, CDR1 is MGHRA and CDR2 is YSYEKL. CDR3 loop: CASSPIGRTGPLRSPLHF. The DNA of the CDR3 is TGCGCCAGCAGCCCTATAGGCCGGACAGGGCCGCTTCGTTCACCCCTCCACTTT.

V gene TRBV2 combines with J gene TRBJ1-6; weak D call: TRBD1 (5 bases). CDR1 and CDR2 from the germline V gene are SNHLY and FYNNEI. The CDR3 contains 14 residues. Between the trimmed V and J ends, which lost 4 bases and 6 bases, there was a span of 10 bases. The CDR3 reads CASSVYQGNSPLHF. In DNA, the CDR3 is TGTGCCAGCAGTGTCTATCAGGGTAATTCACCCCTCCACTTT.

V gene TRBV24-1 combines with J gene TRBJ2-5; D might be TRBD1 (5 bases). The CDR3 contains 15 residues. Per the germline V gene, CDR1 is KGHDR and CDR2 is SFDVKD. The V gene lost 4 bases and the J gene lost 5 bases, with 16 bases spanning the gap. The CDR3 nucleotides read TGTGCCACCAGTGAACCCCTCGGACACACCGAGACCCAGTACTTC. It yields the protein CATSEPLGHTETQYF.

In this sample, this clone turned up a few times. The CDR3 loop is CASSMGGARELFF. CDR3 DNA: TGTGCCAGTAGTATGGGGGGGGCCCGGGAGCTGTTTTTT. This chain connects TRBV19 to TRBJ2-2, with D possibly matching TRBD2 (7 bases). Germline V lookup: CDR1 LNHDA, CDR2 SQIVND (reference sequence). This CDR3 is built from 13 residues. With 3 bases removed from V and 9 bases from J, the gap between germline ends came to 11 bases.

The chain couples TRBV29-1 to TRBJ1-1; D is uncertain. There are 10 residues in the CDR3. Germline loops: CDR1 SQVTM, CDR2 ANQGSEA. Between the trimmed V and J ends, which lost 7 bases and 7 bases, there was a span of 10 bases. In nucleotides, the CDR3 is TGCAGCGCAATTAGTCGTGAAGCTTTCTTT. Translated: CSAISREAFF.

J is TRBJ1-5 and V is TRBV5-8, with 11 bases aligning to TRBD1. Germline CDR1 SGHTS, CDR2 YDEGEE. The CDR3 extends over 17 amino acids. Trimming took 4 bases from V and 6 from J; bases not matched to a gene: 12. CDR3 nucleotide sequence: TGTGCCAGCAGCAAGGCTAGTGGGACAGGGGGATTTCAGCCCCAGCATTTT. This sequence encodes CASSKASGTGGFQPQHF.

The CDR3 nucleotides read TGCGCCAGCAGCTCCGGTCCATACAATGAGCAGTTCTTC. It specifies CASSSGPYNEQFF. V gene TRBV5-1 combines with J gene TRBJ2-1; D is unresolved. Trimming stripped 3 bases from V and 4 bases from J, with 8 bases between. CDR1 SGHRS and CDR2 YFSETQ come from the germline V gene. This CDR3 is built from 13 residues.

The sample holds one count of this clone. V gene TRBV21-1 combines with J gene TRBJ1-1. TRBV21-1 is classified as a pseudogene. The CDR3 covers 20 residues. CDR3 in amino acids: CASSKESNRGGGRVNTEAFF. The CDR3 DNA sequence: TGTGCCAGCAGCAAAGAATCGAACCGTGGCGGGGGGCGGGTGAACACTGAAGCTTTCTTT.

The chain joins TRBV7-3 to TRBJ2-3, with TRBD2 matching over 7 bases. The germline V gene has CDR1 SGHTA and CDR2 FQGTGA. CDR3 size: 17 residues. V lost 0 bases, J lost 1 base, and 7 bases stayed unmatched. Here the CDR3 DNA reads TGTGCCAGCAGCTTAACGCAGCGGGGTTCTCGCACAGATACGCAGTATTTT. It specifies CASSLTQRGSRTDTQYF.

A few counts support this clone. The genes are TRBV18 and TRBJ2-1; 14 positions agree with TRBD2. There are 19 residues in the CDR3. Germline assignment: CDR1 KGHSH and CDR2 LQKENI. Trimming at V came to 6 bases and at J to 0 bases, leaving 10 bases not matched to a gene. CDR3 sequence (DNA): TGTGCCAGCTCCGCCACCGGGACTAGCGGGGGAGCCTCCTACAATGAGCAGTTCTTC. This codes for CASSATGTSGGASYNEQFF.

The rearrangement links TRBV15 to TRBJ1-1; 7 positions agree with TRBD1. The CDR3 runs to 13 residues. Per the germline V gene, CDR1 is LNHNV and CDR2 is YYDKDF (reference sequence). The V segment lost 7 bases and the J segment 0 bases; nucleotides outside the gene matches: 2. CDR3 sequence reads: CATNRGLNTEAFF. In DNA, the CDR3 is TGTGCCACCAACAGGGGCCTGAACACTGAAGCTTTCTTT.

The chain has TRBV6-5 and TRBJ2-2, with 7 bases matching TRBD1. The V gene's germline CDR1 is MNHEY and CDR2 SVGAGI. The ends lost 9 bases at V and 5 bases at J; junction bases unmatched: 12. The CDR3 is 15 residues long. The CDR3 protein is CASSGTAGYTGELFF. The CDR3 nucleotides are TGTGCCAGTTCCGGGACAGCCGGGTATACCGGGGAGCTGTTTTTT.

The chain employs TRBV7-2 and TRBJ1-4; D remains unclear. Trimming stripped 0 bases from V and 8 bases from J, with 13 bases between. This CDR3 region has 15 residues. Germline CDR1 reads SGHTA; CDR2 reads FQGNSA. CDR3 DNA: TGTGCCAGCAGCTTAGCGGGTGGGCTATACGAAAAACTGTTTTTT. This encodes CASSLAGGLYEKLFF.

The chain employs TRBV11-1 and TRBJ2-3; D possibly corresponds to TRBD1 (5 bases). Germline V CDR1 and CDR2: SGHAT, FQDESV (reference sequence). Trimming cost V 11 bases and J 2 bases, with 20 bases left between them. CDR3 length equals 15 residues. In DNA, the CDR3 is TGTGCCGTCAAGACAGACAGTTGGCACACAGATACGCAGTATTTT. Residues: CAVKTDSWHTDTQYF.

The chain couples TRBV14 to TRBJ2-7, with D perhaps matching TRBD1 (6 bases). V dropped 6 bases and J dropped 4 bases, with 10 bases sitting between them. The germline CDR1 and CDR2 sequences are SGHDN and FVKESK. The CDR3 loop spans 12 amino acids. Here the CDR3 reads CASSGQGYEQYF. Written as DNA, the CDR3 is TGTGCCAGCAGTGGGCAGGGGTACGAGCAGTACTTC.

This clone was seen once. The chain combines TRBV19 with TRBJ2-3; maybe TRBD1 (5 bases). The CDR3 consists of 14 residues. V lost 6 bases and J lost 1, with 11 bases in between. Germline CDR1 LNHDA, CDR2 SQIVND (reference sequence). The CDR3 is CASSGHFGTDTQYF. The CDR3 region has the DNA TGTGCCAGTAGCGGACATTTTGGCACAGATACGCAGTATTTT.

The chain is built from TRBV28 and TRBJ2-3; 11 bases agree with TRBD2. There are 20 residues in the CDR3. The germline V gene has CDR1 MDHEN and CDR2 SYDVKM. V shed 4 bases and J 0 bases; nucleotides not matched to a gene: 15. The CDR3 bases are TGTGCCAGCAGTTCCTTTAAGGGGACTAGCGGATATACTAGCACAGATACGCAGTATTTT. It translates to CASSSFKGTSGYTSTDTQYF.

J is TRBJ2-1 and V is TRBV24-1; 15 positions match TRBD2. This CDR3 comprises 18 residues. The junction had 6 bases not matched to a gene; V was cut back by 3 bases and J by 4 bases. Germline V lookup: CDR1 KGHDR, CDR2 SFDVKD. The CDR3 spells CATSDPGLAGGRYNEQFF. The CDR3 DNA sequence: TGTGCCACCAGTGATCCAGGACTAGCGGGGGGGCGGTACAATGAGCAGTTCTTC.

This clone was seen a single time. The J gene is TRBJ2-2, the V gene TRBV6-4; TRBD1 is a possible D gene (6 bases). CDR3 length: 16 amino acids. With 7 bases removed from V and 2 bases from J, the gap between germline ends came to 17 bases. Germline V gene data show CDR1 as MRHNA and CDR2 as SNTAGT. Here the CDR3 DNA reads TGTGCCAGCAACGCCCTGCCAGGGGCTAACACCGGGGAGCTGTTTTTT. This encodes CASNALPGANTGELFF.

J is TRBJ1-1 and V is TRBV15, with D perhaps TRBD1 (5 bases). The CDR3 totals 15 residues. Trimming took 3 bases from V and 0 from J, leaving 11 bases between them. CDR1 LNHNV and CDR2 YYDKDF come from the germline V gene (reference sequence). The CDR3 is CATSRGRLMNTEAFF. CDR3 DNA: TGTGCCACCAGCAGGGGGCGACTGATGAACACTGAAGCTTTCTTT.

The V gene is TRBV27, the J gene TRBJ2-1, with TRBD2 identical over 8 bases. CDR3 length: 14 residues. Germline V lookup: CDR1 MNHEY, CDR2 SMNVEV (reference sequence). The V segment lost 7 bases and the J segment 6 bases; nucleotides outside the gene matches: 8. The CDR3 spells CASTRGLDGNEQFF. For the CDR3, the DNA is TGTGCCAGCACTAGGGGACTAGACGGCAATGAGCAGTTCTTC.